Given below is one T cell receptor (beta chain) in context. The data originate from a study of tumor-infiltrating lymphocytes in primary liver carcinoma. Germline loops: CDR1 SGHRS, CDR2 YFSETQ. V dropped 0 bases and J dropped 7 bases, with 2 bases sitting between them. The CDR3 has 11 residues. The source of the blood RNA was unsorted whole blood, and germline DNA was extracted as well. Patients carried chronic HBV infection without prior treatment. With approximately 500 ng total RNA as template and a constant-region primer, TCR beta cDNA was made. The TCR beta library was amplified through three nested multiplex PCR rounds in a modified ARM-PCR procedure. Running roughly 10 cycles apiece, the first two PCR rounds relied on TRBV1-TRBV30 forward primers together with a C-beta reverse primer. One entry per CDR3 protein, called by TCRdb with MiXCR from the multiplex PCR reads. The data show about 310,000 distinct CDR3 sequences, 65% seen once.

This TCR was recovered from a man aged 40-55 years with primary liver carcinoma and hepatitis B virus infection. The sample comprised peripheral blood. The rearrangement joins TRBV5-1 to TRBJ2-1; D uncertain. CDR3 residues: CASSLENEQFF. The DNA of the CDR3 is TGCGCCAGCAGCTTGGAAAATGAGCAGTTCTTC.